The sequence of this T cell receptor (beta chain) was determined in a study of cytomegalovirus exposure and HLA in healthy donors. Findings of the study overall: 164 TCR beta chains were listed as cytomegalovirus-associated. The study carried out a later analysis of TCR beta sequences. It associated under 20,000 of them with specific HLA alleles at a false discovery rate of 0.05.

As concerns this clone: Its cognate antigen is unknown.

13 Jbeta primers and 60 Vbeta primers were used for the PCR. Sequencing was performed with immunoSEQ multiplex PCR; in TCRdb, only in-frame clones are kept and a portion is missing. The repertoire includes under 200,000 clones, 80% to 90% of them detected once, and around 0.31% sits in the top ten. Looked up from germline, CDR1 is SGHRS and CDR2 is YFSETQ. V lost 1 base and J lost 1; bases outside the gene matches: 4. This CDR3 has 15 residues. The sample comprised PBMCs. The source is a woman between 25 and 40 years old in good health and CMV-seronegative. This chain joins TRBV5-1 and TRBJ1-1; 7 nucleotides match TRBD1. The CDR3 loop is CASSLLGQENTEAFF. The DNA of the CDR3 is TGCGCCAGCAGCTTGCTAGGACAGGAGAACACTGAAGCTTTCTTT.